This T cell receptor (beta chain) was sequenced during a study of blood T cell repertoires in COVID-19. Across the whole study: Material from acute and convalescent COVID-19 was sourced from the United States, Italy and Spain.

How the authors handled the data: Estimates of nucleated cell counts were drawn from the amplification of reference gene primers. Assay used: immunoSEQ multiplex PCR; TCRdb lists only in-frame clones, some missing. V, J and clone size reflect that table, while D and trimming were determined from the DNA. The data hold roughly 150,000 clones, with around 80% observed a single time. The CDR3 loop spans 13 amino acids. Germline V gene data show CDR1 as SQVTM and CDR2 as ANQGSEA. The J segment lost 3 bases and the V segment lost 7 bases, leaving 8 bases of the junction unmatched. Recruitment covered about two dozen US areas and drew participants whose ages spanned about 18 to 95 years.

Source material: PBMCs or T cells enriched from blood (not recorded which). This sequence originates from a man between 35 and 55 years old who had recovered from COVID-19. V is TRBV29-1 and J is TRBJ1-2, with 7 bases matching TRBD1. This CDR3 is CSDGPGQDYGYTF. The CDR3, as DNA: TGCAGCGATGGACCCGGACAGGACTATGGCTACACCTTC.